This T cell receptor (beta chain) is drawn from a study of cytomegalovirus exposure and HLA in healthy donors. Clones were read by immunoSEQ multiplex PCR, and TCRdb kept only the in-frame ones, dropping some. The sample holds approximately 82,000 clones, over 85% seen once. Regarding the study as a whole: In the approximately 130 validation repertoires, a later analysis found that first-cohort TCR clusters tended to co-occur. TCR sequences were mostly rare, though some public TCRs occurred in many donors. Cytomegalovirus-associated TCR beta chains were listed, numbering 150 to 200.

As to this clone: Its antigen remains unknown.

The donors were part of the validation cohort, which consisted of under 150 subjects and was separate from the first cohort of roughly 620 subjects. The clonotype comes from a woman younger than 35 in good health and CMV-seronegative. The sample comprised PBMCs.

CDR3 sequence: CASRRTGSMNTEAFF. The CDR3 DNA reads TGTGCCAGCAGGAGAACAGGGTCTATGAACACTGAAGCTTTCTTT. V is TRBV27 and J is TRBJ1-1; possible D gene TRBD1, 6 bases. In germline, CDR1 is MNHEY, CDR2 SMNVEV (reference sequence). This CDR3 has 15 residues. Trimming left V 6 bases short and J 0 bases short, with 14 bases between.